In its sample, the clone carrying this T cell receptor (beta chain) was seen a few times. Its antigen is not known. These data come from a study of T-cell memory formation after mild COVID-19. Study details: Across donors, TCR clusters were largely donor specific.

The study's findings and limits: SARS-CoV-2 specificity of second-wave clones peaking day 37 was unconfirmed. Later expanders leaned CD4+, whereas clones that contracted between day 15 and 85 were balanced CD4/CD8.

V was pared by 3 bases and J by 3 bases, with 9 bases between. Germline values: CDR1 SEHNR, CDR2 FQNEAQ (reference sequence). This CDR3 region has 13 residues. TCRdb independently ran MiXCR on the 5' RACE reads; one entry per CDR3 protein. The sample has 380,000 or so distinct CDR3 sequences, roughly 15% seen once. The sequenced sample was PBMCs or a T cell subset sorted from them (not recorded which). The receptor comes from a man younger than 35 who had mild COVID-19 (a few samples of this study predate the infection). Cell type and time point are not known. This sequence joins TRBV7-9 and TRBJ2-7; D uncertain. The CDR3 coding sequence is TGTGCCAGCAGCTTCACACCGGACTACGAGCAGTACGTC. This codes for CASSFTPDYEQYV.